These 18 T cell receptor beta chains were all obtained from the same sample, sequenced in a study of OX40 agonist ivuxolimab in advanced cancers. This table comes from immunoSEQ multiplex PCR, and its TCRdb copy is limited to in-frame clones, with some not included. The sample holds about 54,000 clones; roughly 86% are singletons and the top ten take 0.95% to 1.5%. The sample in question was CD4+ or CD8+ T cells sorted from blood, obtained in a trial of the OX40 agonist ivuxolimab. Receptors were obtained from an adult with an advanced solid tumor such as melanoma, head and neck, liver or kidney cancer.

V usage is TRBV6-5 and J usage is TRBJ1-4; D gene unclear. The V gene lost 0 bases and the J gene lost 4 bases, with 6 bases spanning the gap. CDR3 length: 14 residues. Germline V CDR1 and CDR2: MNHEY, SVGAGI. Written as DNA, the CDR3 is TGTGCCAGCAGTTACTCCCGCTTTAATGAAAAACTGTTTTTT. Translating gives CASSYSRFNEKLFF.

V gene TRBV9 combines with J gene TRBJ2-5, with 8 bases lining up with TRBD1. V shed 3 bases, J shed 5 bases, and the junction held 9 bases outside the gene matches. Looked up from germline, CDR1 is SGDLS and CDR2 is YYNGEE. This CDR3 is 15 amino acids long. The CDR3 region is CASSAGTGGLETQYF. Written as DNA, the CDR3 is TGTGCCAGCAGCGCGGGGACAGGAGGCCTGGAGACCCAGTACTTC.

This sequence joins TRBV5-4 and TRBJ2-2; D gene ambiguous. There are 13 residues in the CDR3. The V end was cut by 0 bases, the J end by 7 bases, with 7 bases between. Germline V gene data show CDR1 as SGHNT and CDR2 as YYREEE (reference sequence). CDR3 region: CASSLVSYGELFF. CDR3 DNA sequence: TGTGCCAGCAGCTTGGTATCCTACGGGGAGCTGTTTTTT. Together with reference TRBV5-4 and TRBJ2-2, the CDR3 gives the full variable domain: ETGVTQSPTHLIKTRGQQVTLRCSSQSGHNTVSWYQQALGQGPQFIFQYYREEENGRGNFPPRFSGLQFPNYSSELNVNALELDDSALYLCASSLVSYGELFFGEGSRLTVL.

V usage is TRBV28 and J usage is TRBJ1-6; D perhaps matches TRBD1 (5 bases). The V gene's germline CDR1 is MDHEN and CDR2 SYDVKM. This CDR3 has 15 residues. V gave up 6 bases and J gave up 6 bases, with 15 bases separating them. In DNA, the CDR3 is TGTGCCAGCAGACCCAGGGAGGAATCTAATTCACCCCTCCACTTT. This translates into CASRPREESNSPLHF.

CDR3 residues: CASRNRGNSYEQYF. Written as DNA, the CDR3 is TGTGCCAGCAGGAACAGGGGGAACTCCTACGAGCAGTACTTC. The V gene is TRBV6-6, the J gene TRBJ2-7, with 8 nucleotides matching TRBD1. The trim removed 6 bases at V and 0 bases at J, leaving 4 bases unmatched. The germline V gene encodes CDR1 MNHNY and CDR2 SVGAGI (reference sequence). The CDR3 loop spans 14 amino acids.

The CDR3 DNA reads as TGTGCCAGCTCACCATTGGACACTGAAGCTTTCTTT. Its translation: CASSPLDTEAFF. V usage is TRBV18 and J usage is TRBJ1-1; D is undetermined. Germline CDR1 and CDR2: KGHSH and LQKENI. The ends were cut back, 2 bases at V and 3 bases at J, with 4 bases in the middle. The CDR3 is 12 residues long.

The J gene is TRBJ1-5, the V gene TRBV5-1, with D possibly being TRBD1 (5 bases). The germline V gene encodes CDR1 SGHRS and CDR2 YFSETQ. V lost 0 bases to trimming and J lost 7 bases, with 14 bases between them. The CDR3 is 15 amino acids. The DNA for the CDR3 is TGCGCCAGCAGCTTGGCGGGGGATGAAGGACAGCCCCAGCATTTT. Translating gives CASSLAGDEGQPQHF.

This clone was detected once. The J gene is TRBJ2-2, the V gene TRBV5-4; perhaps TRBD2 as D (7 bases). The CDR3 spans 16 residues. Trimming shortened V by 0 bases and J by 3 bases, and 12 bases separated the two germline ends. Germline assignment: CDR1 SGHNT and CDR2 YYREEE (reference sequence). In DNA form, the CDR3 reads TGTGCCAGCAGCTTGGCGGGGGGCGCGGACACCGGGGAGCTGTTTTTT. It translates to CASSLAGGADTGELFF.

The gene calls are TRBV5-1 and TRBJ2-4; D is perhaps TRBD2 (6 bases). The V end lost 3 bases, the J end lost 5 bases, and 15 bases lay between the germline ends. Germline loops: CDR1 SGHRS, CDR2 YFSETQ. The CDR3 is 15 residues long. The DNA for the CDR3 is TGCGCCAGCAGCTGGGCGGCGGGGCCCGAAAACATTCAGTACTTC. This translates into CASSWAAGPENIQYF.

The chain employs TRBV27 and TRBJ2-7, with 7 bases identical to TRBD1. The CDR3 is made up of 14 amino acids. V lost 4 bases and J lost 0; bases outside the gene matches: 3. The germline V gene has CDR1 MNHEY and CDR2 SMNVEV (reference sequence). In DNA, the CDR3 is TGTGCCAGCAGTTCTGACAGGGCCTCCTACGAGCAGTACTTC. This codes for CASSSDRASYEQYF.

This clone was detected only once. The chain couples TRBV5-1 to TRBJ2-7; 7 positions match TRBD1. Trimming cost V 5 bases and J 3 bases; bases outside gene matches: 5. There are 13 residues in the CDR3. From germline, CDR1 is SGHRS and CDR2 YFSETQ. For the CDR3, the DNA is TGCGCCAGCAGACTCACAGGGGACTACGAGCAGTACTTC. Amino acids: CASRLTGDYEQYF.

This sequence joins TRBV28 and TRBJ1-1; D call uncertain. The CDR3 is 11 amino acids. The germline CDR1 and CDR2 sequences are MDHEN and SYDVKM. V was cut by 4 bases and J by 7 bases, with 7 bases left in between. The CDR3 loop is CASSYTSEAFF. The DNA of the CDR3 is TGTGCCAGCAGTTACACAAGTGAAGCTTTCTTT. Full variable domain (remainder filled in from reference TRBV28 and TRBJ1-1): DVKVTQSSRYLVKRTGEKVFLECVQDMDHENMFWYRQDPGLGLRLIYFSYDVKMKEKGDIPEGYSVSREKKERFSLILESASTNQTSMYLCASSYTSEAFFGQGTRLTVV.

This chain uses TRBV5-4 with TRBJ2-5; possibly TRBD1 or TRBD2 for D (5 bases each). The J call may be in error: the DNA end matches TRBJ2-7 better. This CDR3 is 15 amino acids long. Germline loops: CDR1 SGHNT, CDR2 YYREEE (reference sequence). The DNA of the CDR3 is TGTGCCAGCAGCTTGGTCGGGACCGGAGACTACGAGCAGTACTTC. It translates to CASSLVGTGDYEQYF.

The gene calls are TRBV2 and TRBJ2-2; D is unresolved. This CDR3 spans 15 amino acids. Trimming cost V 0 bases and J 4 bases, with 9 bases left between them. Germline CDR1 is SNHLY and CDR2 is FYNNEI. The CDR3 DNA reads as TGTGCCAGCAGTGAAGCTCCTCGCGGCACCGGGGAGCTGTTTTTT. It specifies CASSEAPRGTGELFF.

The rearrangement uses TRBV5-1 and TRBJ1-6, with 7 nucleotides matching TRBD1. V lost 4 bases to trimming and J lost 10 bases; unmatched junction nucleotides: 8. This CDR3 has 14 residues. Germline assignment: CDR1 SGHRS and CDR2 YFSETQ. The CDR3 here is CASSPNRGGSPLHF. In DNA, the CDR3 is TGCGCCAGCAGCCCGAACAGGGGAGGATCACCCCTCCACTTT.

This rearrangement joins TRBV7-2 to TRBJ2-1; 7 bases align to TRBD1. From germline, CDR1 is SGHTA and CDR2 FQGNSA. The CDR3 sequence is 12 residues long. Trimming cost V 5 bases and J 8 bases; bases outside gene matches: 3. The CDR3 is CASSRQGYEQFF. The CDR3 coding sequence is TGTGCCAGCAGCCGACAGGGCTATGAGCAGTTCTTC.

This clone has only a few counts. The chain combines TRBV19 with TRBJ2-7; D is possibly TRBD1 (5 bases). CDR1 and CDR2 (germline): LNHDA, SQIVND (reference sequence). CDR3 size: 13 residues. V lost 3 bases to trimming and J lost 5 bases, with 11 bases between them. The DNA for the CDR3 is TGTGCCAGTAGTATTGCAGGGATCAACGAGCAGTACTTC. It encodes CASSIAGINEQYF.

The chain uses TRBV30 and TRBJ1-6, with TRBD1 matching 11 bases. The CDR3 covers 16 residues. Germline V gene sequence: CDR1 GTSNPN, CDR2 SVGIG (reference sequence). The V segment lost 3 bases and the J segment 10 bases; nucleotides outside the gene matches: 11. CDR3 DNA sequence: TGTGCCTGGAGCCTGGACAGGGGGCGAGGAGGATCACCCCTCCACTTT. Translating gives CAWSLDRGRGGSPLHF.